The rows below give T cell receptor beta chains drawn from one sample of a study of technical replicates of blood from several donors. Sequencing used immunoSEQ multiplex PCR; TCRdb keeps in-frame clones, though not all of them. The sample shows about 44,000 clones, about 96% of them seen only once. Input material: T cells isolated from PBMCs. The receptor set was obtained from a human donor in good health. CDR3s include the opening cysteine and the closing phenylalanine or tryptophan. The order of the fields is CDR3 DNA, CDR3 protein, J gene, D gene, V gene. The D gene is left open where the match is weak.

cdr3_nt: TGCGCCAGCAGCCAAGTTGGCGGGGCCACTGAAGCTTTCTTT; cdr3_aa: CASSQVGGATEAFF; j_call: TRBJ1-1; d_call: -; v_call: TRBV4-1
cdr3_nt: TGTGCCAGTTCCCTGCGGGAGGTATCCACAGATACGCAGTATTTT; cdr3_aa: CASSLREVSTDTQYF; j_call: TRBJ2-3; d_call: TRBD2; v_call: TRBV25-1
cdr3_nt: TGTGCCAGCAGTAACTATCAGGAGCAGTACTTC; cdr3_aa: CASSNYQEQYF; j_call: TRBJ2-7; d_call: -; v_call: TRBV27
cdr3_nt: TGTGCCAGCAGCCGACAGGGGATGGAGACCCAGTACTTC; cdr3_aa: CASSRQGMETQYF; j_call: TRBJ2-5; d_call: TRBD1; v_call: TRBV5-6
cdr3_nt: TGTGCCACCAGCATTTCGGGAGAGGAGACCCAGTACTTC; cdr3_aa: CATSISGEETQYF; j_call: TRBJ2-5; d_call: -; v_call: TRBV15
cdr3_nt: TGTGCCAGCAGCCCCATCGGTTCTGGAAACACCATATATTTT; cdr3_aa: CASSPIGSGNTIYF; j_call: TRBJ1-3; d_call: -; v_call: TRBV13
cdr3_nt: TGCGCCAGCAGCTTGTCCGGGACAAACTACGAGCAGTACTTC; cdr3_aa: CASSLSGTNYEQYF; j_call: TRBJ2-7; d_call: -; v_call: TRBV5-1
cdr3_nt: TGTGCCAGCACAAGTCGACAGGGGCAAGAGACCCAGTACTTC; cdr3_aa: CASTSRQGQETQYF; j_call: TRBJ2-5; d_call: TRBD1; v_call: TRBV6-5
cdr3_nt: TGCGCCAGCTATTCCCAACTTTACAATGAGCAGTTCTTC; cdr3_aa: CASYSQLYNEQFF; j_call: TRBJ2-1; d_call: -; v_call: TRBV5-1
cdr3_nt: TGCGCCAGCAGTCCGGCCTTAGCGGGAGGGGCTGCGGAGCAGTTCTTC; cdr3_aa: CASSPALAGGAAEQFF; j_call: TRBJ2-1; d_call: TRBD2; v_call: TRBV5-1
cdr3_nt: TGTGCCAGCAGCTTAACGGGACTAAGAGAGACCCAGTACTTC; cdr3_aa: CASSLTGLRETQYF; j_call: TRBJ2-5; d_call: TRBD2; v_call: TRBV11-2
cdr3_nt: TGTGCCAGCAGCTCAACCGGGACACTCCCCTACGAGCAGTACTTC; cdr3_aa: CASSSTGTLPYEQYF; j_call: TRBJ2-7; d_call: -; v_call: TRBV7-9
cdr3_nt: TGCGCCAGCAGCCGCGCTATAATCGGGACAGGGACTTACGAGCAGTACTTC; cdr3_aa: CASSRAIIGTGTYEQYF; j_call: TRBJ2-7; d_call: TRBD1; v_call: TRBV23-1
cdr3_nt: TGTGCTAGCAGCGTACGTCAGGGGAACACCGGGGAGCTGTTTTTT; cdr3_aa: CASSVRQGNTGELFF; j_call: TRBJ2-2; d_call: -; v_call: TRBV7-7